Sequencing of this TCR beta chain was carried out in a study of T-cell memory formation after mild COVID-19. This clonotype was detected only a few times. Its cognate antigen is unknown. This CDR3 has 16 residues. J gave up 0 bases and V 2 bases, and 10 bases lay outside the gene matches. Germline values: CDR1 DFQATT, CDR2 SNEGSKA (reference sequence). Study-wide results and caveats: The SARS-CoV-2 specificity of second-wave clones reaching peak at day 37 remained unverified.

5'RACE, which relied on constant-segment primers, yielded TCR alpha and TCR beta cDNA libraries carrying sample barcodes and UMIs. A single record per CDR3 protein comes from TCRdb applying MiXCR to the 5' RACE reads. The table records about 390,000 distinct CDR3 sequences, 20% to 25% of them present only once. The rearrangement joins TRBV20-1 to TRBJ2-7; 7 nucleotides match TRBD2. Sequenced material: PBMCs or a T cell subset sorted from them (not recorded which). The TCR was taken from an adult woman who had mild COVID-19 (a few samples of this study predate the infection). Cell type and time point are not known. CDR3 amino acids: CSARPQSGENSYEQYF. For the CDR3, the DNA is TGCAGTGCTAGACCCCAAAGCGGGGAAAACTCCTACGAGCAGTACTTC.